One and the same sample provided the 32 T cell receptor beta chains below, sequenced in a study of blood T cell repertoires in COVID-19. Profiled with immunoSEQ multiplex PCR; TCRdb holds only in-frame clones, not every one. The data hold about 88,000 clones, with roughly 90% observed a single time. The sample comprised peripheral blood. The origin of the receptors is a woman older than 75 with acute or convalescent COVID-19.

This chain connects TRBV19 to TRBJ1-2, with 7 bases matching TRBD1. Germline CDR1 LNHDA, CDR2 SQIVND (reference sequence). CDR3 size: 14 residues. The junction had 5 bases not matched to a gene; V was cut back by 3 bases and J by 4 bases. The CDR3 nucleotides read TGTGCCAGTAGTATTAATGGGGACAGCTATGGCTACACCTTC. The encoded protein is CASSINGDSYGYTF.

The V gene is TRBV5-1, the J gene TRBJ1-4; D is possibly TRBD1 (6 bases). The V gene's germline CDR1 is SGHRS and CDR2 YFSETQ. The CDR3 spans 15 residues. Trimming took 3 bases from V and 1 from J, leaving 10 bases between them. Here the CDR3 DNA reads TGCGCCAGCAGCTATGAAGGGGGAACTAATGAAAAACTGTTTTTT. Translating it yields CASSYEGGTNEKLFF.

CDR3 loop: CASSEPGQQGHGYTF. The DNA for the CDR3 is TGTGCCAGCAGTGAACCGGGTCAACAGGGACATGGCTACACCTTC. The V and J genes are TRBV25-1 and TRBJ1-2, with D tentatively TRBD1 (6 bases). V lost 2 bases and J 6 bases, leaving 16 bases between the germline ends. The length of the CDR3 is 15 residues. Germline V lookup: CDR1 MGHDK, CDR2 SYGVNS.

J is TRBJ1-1 and V is TRBV12-3 or TRBV12-4; the D is unclear. The CDR3 is 13 residues long. The ends were cut back, 8 bases at V and 1 base at J, with 11 bases in the middle. The CDR3 coding sequence is TGTGCCAGCCGACTGCGGGCGAACACTGAAGCTTTCTTT. Its protein product is CASRLRANTEAFF.

This chain uses TRBV7-3 with TRBJ1-1, with no clear D. Trimming shortened V by 1 base and J by 7 bases, and 13 bases separated the two germline ends. The CDR3 runs 14 residues. Germline CDR1 and CDR2: SGHTA and FQGTGA. This CDR3 reads CASSLMASYGEAFF. In DNA form, the CDR3 reads TGTGCCAGCAGCTTAATGGCCAGTTATGGTGAAGCTTTCTTT.

The chain carries TRBV18 and TRBJ2-1; D is unclear. This CDR3 spans 15 amino acids. V lost 3 bases and J 5 bases, leaving 14 bases between the germline ends. Germline V CDR1 and CDR2: KGHSH, LQKENI. The CDR3 DNA follows: TGTGCCAGCTCACCCCAGATCCGCCAAAACAATGAGCAGTTCTTC. It translates to CASSPQIRQNNEQFF.

The genes are TRBV29-1 and TRBJ1-1, with D perhaps TRBD1 (5 bases). V was trimmed by 7 bases and J by 4 bases, leaving 13 bases between them. Germline V gene data show CDR1 as SQVTM and CDR2 as ANQGSEA. The CDR3 spans 12 residues. This CDR3 is CSGAQVPTEAFF. In nucleotides, the CDR3 is TGCAGCGGCGCACAGGTCCCCACTGAAGCTTTCTTT.

The rearrangement joins TRBV20-1 to TRBJ2-7, with D maybe TRBD1 (6 bases). This CDR3 spans 10 amino acids. Trimming took 1 base from V and 11 from J, leaving 9 bases between them. In germline, CDR1 is DFQATT, CDR2 SNEGSKA (reference sequence). The CDR3 sequence: CSARAEGEYF. CDR3 nucleotide sequence: TGCAGTGCTAGAGCCGAGGGGGAGTACTTC.

This clone was counted once. This chain uses TRBV7-3 with TRBJ1-3; TRBD1 is a possible D gene (6 bases). The CDR3 runs 17 residues. Germline CDR1 is SGHTA and CDR2 is FQGTGA. Trimming took off 5 bases at V and 0 bases at J, with 17 bases between the two ends. This CDR3 reads CASSLQGSPPSGNTIYF. The DNA for the CDR3 is TGTGCCAGCAGCCTACAGGGATCCCCCCCCTCTGGAAACACCATATATTTT. Full variable domain (outside the CDR3, taken from reference TRBV7-3 and TRBJ1-3): GAGVSQTPSNKVTEKGKYVELRCDPISGHTALYWYRQSLGQGPEFLIYFQGTGAADDSGLPNDRFFAVRPEGSVSTLKIQRTERGDSAVYLCASSLQGSPPSGNTIYFGEGSWLTVV.

The CDR3 DNA is TGCGCCAGCAGGACTAGCGGGAGTTACGATGAGCAGTTCTTC. It yields the protein CASRTSGSYDEQFF. The rearrangement uses TRBV5-1 and TRBJ2-1; 12 bases align to TRBD2. The CDR3 runs to 14 residues. J lost 8 bases, V lost 5 bases, and 5 bases had no gene match. Germline-derived CDR1 and CDR2 are SGHRS and YFSETQ.

As to this clone: Other DNA sequences in the sample encode the same CDR3. The chain uses TRBV3-1 (or the pseudogene TRBV3-2) and TRBJ2-5, with D perhaps matching TRBD2 (6 bases). From germline, CDR1 is LGHDT and CDR2 YNNKEL (reference sequence). V gave up 1 base and J gave up 4 bases, with 13 bases separating them. The CDR3 has 15 amino acids. As DNA, the CDR3 is TGTGCCAGCAGCCAAGTTCCAACGGGAGTAGAGACCCAGTACTTC. It codes for CASSQVPTGVETQYF.

For the CDR3, the DNA is TGTGCCAGCAGCGTTGGTAGCGGGGGCTACGAGCAGTACTTC. It yields the protein CASSVGSGGYEQYF. This chain joins TRBV9 and TRBJ2-7, with TRBD2 matching 9 bases. Per the germline V gene, CDR1 is SGDLS and CDR2 is YYNGEE. CDR3 size: 14 residues. V was clipped by 2 bases and J by 3 bases; unmatched bases: 3.

The chain recombines TRBV28 with TRBJ2-3, with TRBD2 matching over 7 bases. This CDR3 region has 19 residues. CDR1 is MDHEN, CDR2 SYDVKM, per germline. With V trimmed by 2 bases and J by 4 bases, 18 bases remained unmatched. The CDR3 region is CASSLRRGSGGGPADTQYF. The CDR3 nucleotides are TGTGCCAGCAGTTTAAGGCGAGGATCCGGGGGAGGGCCCGCAGATACGCAGTATTTT. Full variable domain (remainder filled in from reference TRBV28 and TRBJ2-3): DVKVTQSSRYLVKRTGEKVFLECVQDMDHENMFWYRQDPGLGLRLIYFSYDVKMKEKGDIPEGYSVSREKKERFSLILESASTNQTSMYLCASSLRRGSGGGPADTQYFGPGTRLTVL.

The chain employs TRBV27 and TRBJ1-5; maybe TRBD1 (6 bases). Germline V gene sequence: CDR1 MNHEY, CDR2 SMNVEV (reference sequence). V gave up 5 bases and J gave up 6 bases, with 20 bases separating them. This CDR3 has 16 residues. The CDR3 reads CASSPTQGLGSQPQHF. The CDR3, as DNA: TGTGCCAGCAGTCCGACACAGGGTTTGGGGAGTCAGCCCCAGCATTTT.

The genes are TRBV28 and TRBJ1-2; possible D gene TRBD1, 6 bases. The CDR3 is made up of 14 amino acids. From germline, CDR1 is MDHEN and CDR2 SYDVKM. Trimming left V 10 bases short and J 3 bases short, with 18 bases between. CDR3 sequence reads: CATFRDNLYYGYTF. The DNA for the CDR3 is TGTGCCACCTTCAGGGACAATCTTTACTATGGCTACACCTTC.

Only a few counts were recorded for this clone. The chain has TRBV28 and TRBJ2-1; 7 positions match TRBD1. V lost 7 bases and J lost 0; bases outside the gene matches: 3. Per germline, CDR1 MDHEN and CDR2 SYDVKM. The CDR3 sequence is 14 residues long. The CDR3 coding sequence is TGTGCCAGCAAGAGACAGGGCTCCTACAATGAGCAGTTCTTC. This sequence encodes CASKRQGSYNEQFF.

This sequence joins TRBV7-8 and TRBJ1-3; D uncertain. The CDR3 is 15 residues long. The V end lost 1 base, the J end lost 0 bases, and 7 bases lay between the germline ends. Germline values: CDR1 SGHVS, CDR2 FQNEAQ. The CDR3 sequence is CASSLDRHSGNTIYF. CDR3 in DNA: TGTGCCAGCAGCTTAGACAGACACTCTGGAAACACCATATATTTT.

The CDR3 spells CASSESNRVNTEAFF. The DNA of the CDR3 is TGTGCCAGCAGTGAATCGAACAGGGTCAACACTGAAGCTTTCTTT. The chain recombines TRBV25-1 with TRBJ1-1; D may be TRBD1 (6 bases). The length of the CDR3 is 15 residues. Germline V lookup: CDR1 MGHDK, CDR2 SYGVNS. Trimming cost V 1 base and J 2 bases, with 11 bases left between them.

The rearrangement joins TRBV7-3 to TRBJ2-2; the D gene is possibly TRBD1 (5 bases). Germline loops: CDR1 SGHTA, CDR2 FQGTGA. The V end was cut by 4 bases, the J end by 4 bases, with 10 bases between. The CDR3 is 14 amino acids. The CDR3 sequence is CASSSKGVTGELFF. CDR3 nucleotides: TGTGCCAGCAGCTCGAAAGGGGTCACCGGGGAGCTGTTTTTT.

This clone appeared a single time. The CDR3 reads CASSSAGGAYEQYF. CDR3 DNA sequence: TGTGCCAGCAGTTCCGCGGGGGGGGCCTACGAGCAGTACTTC. The chain recombines TRBV28 with TRBJ2-7, with TRBD2 matching 9 bases. Unmatched junction bases numbered 3, after V lost 4 bases and J lost 2 bases. The CDR3 is 14 residues long. CDR1 MDHEN and CDR2 SYDVKM come from the germline V gene.

The V and J genes are TRBV4-1 and TRBJ2-7, with 11 bases identical to TRBD2. After removal of 0 bases from V and 0 bases from J, the junction contained 7 bases not matched to a gene. Germline lookup yields CDR1 MGHRA and CDR2 YSYEKL. The CDR3 runs 18 residues. The CDR3 protein is CASSQDGLAGQSSYEQYF. The CDR3, as DNA: TGCGCCAGCAGCCAAGATGGACTAGCGGGTCAGAGCTCCTACGAGCAGTACTTC.

This clone was counted a single time. The chain joins TRBV19 to TRBJ1-2; 7 bases align to TRBD1. From germline, CDR1 is LNHDA and CDR2 SQIVND (reference sequence). V lost 4 bases to trimming and J lost 3 bases; unmatched junction nucleotides: 2. The CDR3 loop spans 13 amino acids. The CDR3 sequence is CASSTGTDYGYTF. The CDR3 nucleotides are TGTGCCAGTAGTACTGGGACAGACTATGGCTACACCTTC.

The V and J genes are TRBV3-1 (or the pseudogene TRBV3-2) and TRBJ2-5; 7 bases are shared with TRBD2. The CDR3 loop spans 15 amino acids. The ends lost 2 bases at V and 5 bases at J; junction bases unmatched: 8. CDR1 is LGHDT, CDR2 YNNKEL, per germline (reference sequence). Here the CDR3 DNA reads TGTGCCAGCAGCCAACGAGCGGCCGGGGGGGAGACCCAGTACTTC. Residues: CASSQRAAGGETQYF.

This clone was found once. This chain uses TRBV5-6 with TRBJ1-2; TRBD1 agrees at 10 bases. The V gene end was trimmed by 4 bases and the J gene end by 4 bases; junction bases not matched to a gene: 4. CDR3 size: 14 residues. Germline V gene data show CDR1 as SGHDT and CDR2 as YYEEEE. CDR3 coding DNA: TGTGCCAGCAGCGTCGGGACAGGGGTCTATGGCTACACCTTC. It yields the protein CASSVGTGVYGYTF.

This clone was seen only once. The chain carries TRBV6-2 or TRBV6-3 and TRBJ2-6; weak D call: TRBD1 (6 bases). With 2 bases removed from V and 1 base from J, the gap between germline ends came to 12 bases. This CDR3 region has 17 residues. Germline V CDR1 and CDR2: MNHEY, SVGEGT. Here the CDR3 DNA reads TGTGCCAGCAGTTACCAACAGGGAAAATCTGGGGCCAACGTCCTGACTTTC. Encoded protein: CASSYQQGKSGANVLTF.

J is TRBJ2-7 and V is TRBV7-2; 10 bases match TRBD2. Germline CDR1 is SGHTA and CDR2 is FQGNSA. J lost 3 bases, V lost 5 bases, and 7 bases had no gene match. CDR3 length: 15 residues. CDR3 DNA sequence: TGTGCCAGCAGCGTAACCGGGACTAGCGTCTACGAGCAGTACTTC. This codes for CASSVTGTSVYEQYF.

The chain is built from TRBV5-4 and TRBJ1-2; 7 nucleotides align to TRBD1. The germline V gene has CDR1 SGHNT and CDR2 YYREEE (reference sequence). V shed 2 bases, J shed 5 bases, and the junction held 9 bases outside the gene matches. This CDR3 region has 15 residues. This CDR3 is CASSFGQDVGYGYTF. CDR3 DNA sequence: TGTGCCAGCAGCTTCGGACAGGACGTTGGTTATGGCTACACCTTC.

CDR3 loop: CASSFLGSSYNEQFF. CDR3 bases: TGTGCCAGCAGTTTCTTAGGGAGCTCCTACAATGAGCAGTTCTTC. The chain couples TRBV27 to TRBJ2-1; a possible D gene is TRBD2 (5 bases). Trimming shortened V by 3 bases and J by 0 bases, and 9 bases separated the two germline ends. Germline V gives CDR1 MNHEY, CDR2 SMNVEV (reference sequence). This CDR3 has 15 amino acids.

This clone was found a few times. The V gene is TRBV7-9, the J gene TRBJ1-6; D is ambiguous. V lost 1 base and J 0 bases, leaving 4 bases between the germline ends. Germline CDR1 and CDR2: SEHNR and FQNEAQ (reference sequence). The CDR3 loop spans 15 amino acids. CDR3 nucleotide sequence: TGTGCCAGCAGCTTAGAGAGCTCCTATAATTCACCCCTCCACTTT. It codes for CASSLESSYNSPLHF.

The chain couples TRBV7-2 to TRBJ2-5, with TRBD1 as a possible D gene (5 bases). This CDR3 has 16 amino acids. Germline values: CDR1 SGHTA, CDR2 FQGNSA. Trimming shortened V by 5 bases and J by 1 base, and 17 bases separated the two germline ends. CDR3 in amino acids: CASSASQGKAQETQYF. The CDR3 coding sequence is TGTGCCAGCAGCGCCTCCCAGGGCAAGGCCCAAGAGACCCAGTACTTC.

The rearrangement uses TRBV2 and TRBJ1-2; 9 nucleotides align to TRBD1. Germline V gene lookup returns CDR1 SNHLY and CDR2 FYNNEI. The CDR3 covers 15 residues. The junction had 5 bases not matched to a gene; V was cut back by 4 bases and J by 2 bases. CDR3 DNA sequence: TGTGCCAGCAGTGTCGGGACAGGGAACAACTATGGCTACACCTTC. Its protein product is CASSVGTGNNYGYTF. The whole variable domain, remainder taken from reference TRBV2 and TRBJ1-2, is EPEVTQTPSHQVTQMGQEVILRCVPISNHLYFYWYRQILGQKVEFLVSFYNNEISEKSEIFDDQFSVERPDGSNFTLKIRSTKLEDSAMYFCASSVGTGNNYGYTFGSGTRLTVV.

The chain is built from TRBV2 and TRBJ1-2; tentatively, D is TRBD1 (6 bases). This CDR3 has 13 amino acids. Germline assignment: CDR1 SNHLY and CDR2 FYNNEI. The ends were cut back, 7 bases at V and 0 bases at J, with 9 bases in the middle. CDR3 DNA sequence: TGTGCCAGCAAACAGGGTTCTAACTATGGCTACACCTTC. It encodes CASKQGSNYGYTF.